This is a list of T cell receptor beta chains from one sample in a study of cytomegalovirus exposure and HLA in healthy donors. Sequencing used immunoSEQ multiplex PCR; TCRdb keeps in-frame clones, though not all of them. The repertoire holds 150,000 to 200,000 clones, with over 80% as singletons. Sample: PBMCs. These receptors all come from a woman in her late teens or twenties in good health and CMV-seronegative. The CDR3 runs from the conserved cysteine through the conserved F or W. The D gene is left open where the match is weak. Clone sizes are given selectively: once, few, many, or a class where the clone is expanded.

v_call: TRBV18; clone_size: NA; j_call: TRBJ1-1; d_call: TRBD1; cdr3_aa: CASSPNRGERAFF; cdr3_nt: TGTGCCAGCTCACCAAACAGGGGTGAGAGAGCTTTCTTT
v_call: TRBV28; clone_size: NA; j_call: TRBJ1-2; d_call: NA; cdr3_aa: CASSLRNWHYGYTF; cdr3_nt: TGTGCCAGCAGTTTGCGGAACTGGCACTATGGCTACACCTTC
v_call: TRBV5-1; clone_size: NA; j_call: TRBJ2-7; d_call: TRBD2; cdr3_aa: CASAPGGVSYEQYF; cdr3_nt: TGCGCCAGCGCGCCCGGGGGGGTTTCCTACGAGCAGTACTTC
v_call: TRBV28; clone_size: few; j_call: TRBJ2-7; d_call: NA; cdr3_aa: CASSLYGGTYEQYF; cdr3_nt: TGTGCCAGCAGTTTATACGGCGGGACCTACGAGCAGTACTTC
v_call: TRBV15; clone_size: NA; j_call: TRBJ1-4; d_call: NA; cdr3_aa: CATSRKRTRGNEKLFF; cdr3_nt: TGTGCCACCAGCAGAAAGCGGACAAGGGGGAATGAAAAACTGTTTTTT
v_call: TRBV5-1; clone_size: NA; j_call: TRBJ1-1; d_call: TRBD1; cdr3_aa: CASSSRDRYMNTEAFF; cdr3_nt: TGCGCCAGCAGCTCCCGGGACAGGTACATGAACACTGAAGCTTTCTTT
v_call: TRBV28; clone_size: NA; j_call: TRBJ1-4; d_call: NA; cdr3_aa: CASSTTQEATNEKLFF; cdr3_nt: TGTGCCAGCAGTACTACACAGGAAGCAACTAATGAAAAACTGTTTTTT
v_call: TRBV19; clone_size: NA; j_call: TRBJ1-2; d_call: NA; cdr3_aa: CASSPPTVNYGYTF; cdr3_nt: TGTGCCAGTAGTCCGCCGACAGTCAACTATGGCTACACCTTC
v_call: TRBV9; clone_size: few; j_call: TRBJ1-2; d_call: NA; cdr3_aa: CASSPPGGTTKYGYTF; cdr3_nt: TGTGCCAGCAGCCCCCCCGGTGGGACTACGAAATATGGCTACACCTTC
v_call: TRBV9; clone_size: NA; j_call: TRBJ2-5; d_call: NA; cdr3_aa: CASSEIGGTQYF; cdr3_nt: TGTGCCAGCAGCGAAATAGGGGGGACCCAGTACTTC
v_call: TRBV6-1; clone_size: few; j_call: TRBJ1-2; d_call: TRBD1; cdr3_aa: CASTRQGANDYGYTF; cdr3_nt: TGTGCCAGCACCAGACAGGGGGCGAATGACTATGGCTACACCTTC
v_call: TRBV10-3; clone_size: NA; j_call: TRBJ1-5; d_call: NA; cdr3_aa: CAISETGPNNQPQHF; cdr3_nt: TGTGCCATCAGTGAGACAGGACCAAACAATCAGCCCCAGCATTTT
v_call: TRBV19; clone_size: once; j_call: TRBJ1-5; d_call: TRBD1; cdr3_aa: CASSIYGPGRGLIGQPQHF; cdr3_nt: TGTGCCAGTAGTATATATGGTCCTGGCAGGGGGTTGATTGGTCAGCCCCAGCATTTT
v_call: TRBV6-5; clone_size: NA; j_call: TRBJ1-2; d_call: NA; cdr3_aa: CASSYSSRGSGYTF; cdr3_nt: TGTGCCAGCAGTTACTCGTCCCGGGGTAGTGGCTACACCTTC
v_call: TRBV30; clone_size: NA; j_call: TRBJ1-2; d_call: TRBD1; cdr3_aa: CAWKEDRLNPNYGYTF; cdr3_nt: TGTGCCTGGAAAGAGGACAGGCTGAATCCTAACTATGGCTACACCTTC
v_call: TRBV7-8; clone_size: NA; j_call: TRBJ1-1; d_call: TRBD1; cdr3_aa: CASSVNRGLGTEAFF; cdr3_nt: TGTGCCAGCAGCGTAAACAGGGGGCTGGGCACTGAAGCTTTCTTT
v_call: TRBV4-1; clone_size: few; j_call: TRBJ1-5; d_call: NA; cdr3_aa: CASSPVGVNNQPQHF; cdr3_nt: TGCGCCAGCAGCCCCGTCGGGGTCAACAATCAGCCCCAGCATTTT
v_call: TRBV9; clone_size: NA; j_call: TRBJ2-7; d_call: TRBD2; cdr3_aa: CASSTPSGGGQYF; cdr3_nt: TGTGCCAGCAGCACCCCTAGCGGGGGGGGGCAGTACTTC
v_call: TRBV11-3; clone_size: NA; j_call: TRBJ2-4; d_call: NA; cdr3_aa: CASSSRVAKNIQYF; cdr3_nt: TGTGCCAGCAGCTCTCGGGTAGCCAAAAACATTCAGTACTTC
v_call: TRBV29-1; clone_size: NA; j_call: TRBJ1-1; d_call: NA; cdr3_aa: CSVAPTANTEAFF; cdr3_nt: TGCAGCGTTGCCCCAACAGCGAACACTGAAGCTTTCTTT
v_call: TRBV6-5; clone_size: NA; j_call: TRBJ2-7; d_call: TRBD1; cdr3_aa: CASSYRDRGTYEQYF; cdr3_nt: TGTGCCAGTTCCTACAGGGACAGGGGTACCTACGAGCAGTACTTC
v_call: TRBV7-2; clone_size: NA; j_call: TRBJ2-2; d_call: NA; cdr3_aa: CASSPPGGGAMYTGELFF; cdr3_nt: TGTGCCAGCAGCCCCCCCGGTGGGGGGGCCATGTATACCGGGGAGCTGTTTTTT
v_call: TRBV11-2; clone_size: NA; j_call: TRBJ2-1; d_call: NA; cdr3_aa: CASSLNGADYNEQFF; cdr3_nt: TGTGCCAGCAGCTTGAATGGGGCGGACTACAATGAGCAGTTCTTC
v_call: TRBV6-5; clone_size: NA; j_call: TRBJ1-1; d_call: NA; cdr3_aa: CASATGVPNTEAFF; cdr3_nt: TGTGCCAGCGCAACGGGAGTACCGAACACTGAAGCTTTCTTT
v_call: TRBV5-4; clone_size: NA; j_call: TRBJ1-5; d_call: TRBD1; cdr3_aa: CASRGDRVNQPQHF; cdr3_nt: TGTGCCAGCAGGGGTGACAGGGTCAATCAGCCCCAGCATTTT
v_call: TRBV9; clone_size: NA; j_call: TRBJ2-3; d_call: TRBD2; cdr3_aa: CASSVVSASGGAQYF; cdr3_nt: TGTGCCAGCAGCGTAGTTTCGGCTAGCGGAGGGGCGCAGTATTTT
v_call: TRBV7-9; clone_size: NA; j_call: TRBJ2-7; d_call: TRBD1; cdr3_aa: CASSFAGGYYEQYF; cdr3_nt: TGTGCCAGCAGCTTCGCAGGGGGCTACTACGAGCAGTACTTC
v_call: TRBV21-1; clone_size: NA; j_call: TRBJ2-7; d_call: NA; cdr3_aa: CASSNHQEGRGEQYF; cdr3_nt: TGTGCCAGCAGCAACCACCAGGAGGGGAGGGGAGAGCAGTACTTC
v_call: TRBV6-5; clone_size: NA; j_call: TRBJ2-2; d_call: NA; cdr3_aa: CASSYSEGAGELFF; cdr3_nt: TGTGCCAGCAGTTACTCGGAGGGAGCCGGGGAGCTGTTTTTT
v_call: TRBV5-8; clone_size: few; j_call: TRBJ1-5; d_call: TRBD1; cdr3_aa: CASRDRGRNQPQHF; cdr3_nt: TGTGCCAGCAGGGACAGGGGGCGGAATCAGCCCCAGCATTTT
v_call: TRBV6-6; clone_size: once; j_call: TRBJ2-1; d_call: NA; cdr3_aa: CASNINRDTYNEQFF; cdr3_nt: TGTGCCAGCAATATTAACCGGGACACGTACAATGAGCAGTTCTTC
v_call: TRBV11-2; clone_size: NA; j_call: TRBJ1-1; d_call: NA; cdr3_aa: CASARPIDTEAFF; cdr3_nt: TGTGCCAGCGCGCGGCCGATCGACACTGAAGCTTTCTTT
v_call: TRBV9; clone_size: NA; j_call: TRBJ1-1; d_call: NA; cdr3_aa: CASSVVGGEVYQAFF; cdr3_nt: TGTGCCAGCAGCGTAGTCGGGGGAGAAGTCTACCAAGCTTTCTTT
v_call: TRBV19; clone_size: NA; j_call: TRBJ1-4; d_call: TRBD1; cdr3_aa: CASSWTGTNEKLFF; cdr3_nt: TGTGCCAGTAGCTGGACAGGAACTAATGAAAAACTGTTTTTT
v_call: TRBV7-9; clone_size: NA; j_call: TRBJ1-3; d_call: NA; cdr3_aa: CASHLRDKGNTIYF; cdr3_nt: TGTGCCAGCCACCTCCGGGACAAAGGAAACACCATATATTTT
v_call: TRBV18; clone_size: NA; j_call: TRBJ1-1; d_call: TRBD1; cdr3_aa: CASSSIPGQGYTEAFF; cdr3_nt: TGTGCCAGCTCATCGATTCCGGGACAGGGATATACTGAAGCTTTCTTT
v_call: TRBV12-5; clone_size: NA; j_call: TRBJ2-7; d_call: NA; cdr3_aa: CASGLPRGASSYEQYF; cdr3_nt: TGTGCTAGTGGTTTGCCCCGCGGGGCTAGCTCCTACGAGCAGTACTTC
v_call: TRBV30; clone_size: NA; j_call: TRBJ1-1; d_call: TRBD1; cdr3_aa: CAWTRGILHFGGEAFF; cdr3_nt: TGTGCCTGGACCAGGGGGATACTACATTTCGGGGGTGAAGCTTTCTTT
v_call: TRBV18; clone_size: NA; j_call: TRBJ2-2; d_call: TRBD2; cdr3_aa: CASSPRGAGGNTGELFF; cdr3_nt: TGTGCCAGCTCACCACGAGGAGCGGGGGGAAACACCGGGGAGCTGTTTTTT
v_call: TRBV19; clone_size: NA; j_call: TRBJ2-2; d_call: NA; cdr3_aa: CASSIVANRVNTGELFF; cdr3_nt: TGTGCCAGTAGTATAGTCGCCAACAGGGTAAACACCGGGGAGCTGTTTTTT
v_call: TRBV18; clone_size: NA; j_call: TRBJ2-4; d_call: TRBD1; cdr3_aa: CASSPNTGQGNIQYF; cdr3_nt: TGTGCCAGCTCACCCAACACGGGACAGGGGAACATTCAGTACTTC
v_call: TRBV30; clone_size: NA; j_call: TRBJ1-3; d_call: NA; cdr3_aa: CAWAFSRSGNTIYF; cdr3_nt: TGTGCCTGGGCATTTTCGCGGTCTGGAAACACCATATATTTT
v_call: TRBV7-9; clone_size: NA; j_call: TRBJ1-4; d_call: TRBD1; cdr3_aa: CSSSFDRGGEKLFF; cdr3_nt: TGTTCCAGCAGCTTCGACAGGGGAGGTGAAAAACTGTTTTTT
v_call: TRBV6-5; clone_size: NA; j_call: TRBJ1-5; d_call: NA; cdr3_aa: CATRVGQRINQPQHF; cdr3_nt: TGTGCCACCCGAGTAGGACAAAGAATCAATCAGCCCCAGCATTTT
v_call: TRBV27; clone_size: NA; j_call: TRBJ1-1; d_call: TRBD1; cdr3_aa: CASGTGRQWGTEAFF; cdr3_nt: TGTGCCAGCGGGACAGGGCGGCAGTGGGGGACTGAAGCTTTCTTT